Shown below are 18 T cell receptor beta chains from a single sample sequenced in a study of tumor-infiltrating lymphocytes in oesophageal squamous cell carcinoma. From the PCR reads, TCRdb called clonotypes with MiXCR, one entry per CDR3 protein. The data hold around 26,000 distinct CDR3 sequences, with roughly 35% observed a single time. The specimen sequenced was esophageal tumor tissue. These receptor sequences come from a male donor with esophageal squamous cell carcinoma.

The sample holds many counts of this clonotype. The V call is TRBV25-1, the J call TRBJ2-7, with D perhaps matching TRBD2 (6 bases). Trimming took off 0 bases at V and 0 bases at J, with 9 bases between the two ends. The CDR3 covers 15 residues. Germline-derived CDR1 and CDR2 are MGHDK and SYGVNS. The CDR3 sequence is CASSEYGGSSYEQYF. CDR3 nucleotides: TGTGCCAGCAGTGAATATGGAGGGAGCTCCTACGAGCAGTACTTC.

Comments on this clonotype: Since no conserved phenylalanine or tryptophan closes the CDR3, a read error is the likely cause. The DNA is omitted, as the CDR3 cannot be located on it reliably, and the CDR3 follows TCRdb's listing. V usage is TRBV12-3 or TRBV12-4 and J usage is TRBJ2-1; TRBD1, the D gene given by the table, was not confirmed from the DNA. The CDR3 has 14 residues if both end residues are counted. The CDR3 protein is CASSPQDRGGAFGS.

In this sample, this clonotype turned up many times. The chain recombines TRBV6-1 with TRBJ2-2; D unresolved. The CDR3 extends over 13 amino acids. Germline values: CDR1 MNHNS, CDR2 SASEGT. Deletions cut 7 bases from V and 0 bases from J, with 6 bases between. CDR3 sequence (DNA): TGTGCCAGCAAGACTTCGAACACCGGGGAGCTGTTTTTT. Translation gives CASKTSNTGELFF.

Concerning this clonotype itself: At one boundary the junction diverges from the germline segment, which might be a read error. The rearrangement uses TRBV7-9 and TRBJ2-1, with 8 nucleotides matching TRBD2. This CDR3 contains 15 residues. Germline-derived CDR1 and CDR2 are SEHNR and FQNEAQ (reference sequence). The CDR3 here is CASSLGTSRFYDQHF. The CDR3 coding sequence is TGTGCCAGCAGCTTAGGGACTAGCCGATTCTACGATCAGCACTTC.

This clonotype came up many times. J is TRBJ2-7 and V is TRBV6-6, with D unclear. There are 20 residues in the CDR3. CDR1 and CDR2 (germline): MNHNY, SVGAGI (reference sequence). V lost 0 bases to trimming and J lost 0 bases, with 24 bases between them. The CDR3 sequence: CASSYSSRFRNSGPSYEQYF. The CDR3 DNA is TGTGCCAGCAGTTACTCATCGCGCTTTCGGAACTCTGGGCCCTCCTACGAGCAGTACTTC.

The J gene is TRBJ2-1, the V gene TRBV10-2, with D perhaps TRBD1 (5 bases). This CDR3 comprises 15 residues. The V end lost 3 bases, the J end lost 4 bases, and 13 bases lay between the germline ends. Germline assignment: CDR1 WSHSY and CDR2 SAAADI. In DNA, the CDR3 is TGCGCCAGCAGTGAATCGCAGGGATGGTACAATGAGCAGTTCTTC. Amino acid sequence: CASSESQGWYNEQFF.

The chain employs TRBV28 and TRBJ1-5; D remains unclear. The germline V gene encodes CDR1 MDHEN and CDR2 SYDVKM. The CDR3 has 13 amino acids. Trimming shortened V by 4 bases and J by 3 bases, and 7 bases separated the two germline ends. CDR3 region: CASSWVNNQPQHF. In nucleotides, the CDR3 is TGTGCCAGCAGTTGGGTTAACAATCAGCCCCAGCATTTT.

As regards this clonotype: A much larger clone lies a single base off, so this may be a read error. As DNA, the CDR3 is TGTGCCAGCTCACCTCTCGGGGACGTCGGTGAGCAGTACTTC. Amino acids: CASSPLGDVGEQYF. The chain has TRBV18 and TRBJ1-6; D tentatively fits TRBD1 or TRBD2 (5 bases each). The DNA end is more similar to TRBJ2-7, so the J call may be wrong. CDR1 is KGHSH and CDR2 is LQKENI in the germline V gene. CDR3 length: 14 residues.

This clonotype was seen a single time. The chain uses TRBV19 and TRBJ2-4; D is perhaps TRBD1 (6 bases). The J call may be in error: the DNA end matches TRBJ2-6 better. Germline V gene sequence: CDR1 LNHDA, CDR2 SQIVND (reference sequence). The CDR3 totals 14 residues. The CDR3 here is CASSTGDGANVLTF. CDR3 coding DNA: TGTGCCAGTAGTACAGGGGATGGGGCCAACGTCCTGACTTTC.

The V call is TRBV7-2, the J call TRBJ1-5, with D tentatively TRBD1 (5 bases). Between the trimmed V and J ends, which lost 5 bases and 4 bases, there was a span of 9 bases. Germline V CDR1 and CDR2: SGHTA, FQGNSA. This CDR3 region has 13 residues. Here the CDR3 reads CASSPGRNQPQHF. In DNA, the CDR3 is TGTGCCAGCAGCCCGGGACGGAATCAGCCCCAGCATTTT.

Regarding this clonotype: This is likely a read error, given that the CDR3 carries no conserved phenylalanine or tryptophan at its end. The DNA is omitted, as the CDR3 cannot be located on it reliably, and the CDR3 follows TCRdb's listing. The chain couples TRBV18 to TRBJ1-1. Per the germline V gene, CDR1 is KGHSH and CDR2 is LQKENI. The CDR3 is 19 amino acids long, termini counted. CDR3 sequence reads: CASSEPGWNRLTMATPSVR.

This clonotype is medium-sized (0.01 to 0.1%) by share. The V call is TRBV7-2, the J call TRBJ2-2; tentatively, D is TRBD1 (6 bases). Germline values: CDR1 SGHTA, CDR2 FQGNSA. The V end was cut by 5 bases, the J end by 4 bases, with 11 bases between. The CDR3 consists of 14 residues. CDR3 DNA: TGTGCCAGCAGCAAAAACAGGGTCACCGGGGAGCTGTTTTTT. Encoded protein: CASSKNRVTGELFF.

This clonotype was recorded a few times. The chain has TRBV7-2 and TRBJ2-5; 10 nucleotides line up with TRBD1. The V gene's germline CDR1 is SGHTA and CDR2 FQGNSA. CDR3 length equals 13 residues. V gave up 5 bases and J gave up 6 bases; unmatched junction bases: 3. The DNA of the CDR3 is TGTGCCAGCAGCGCGGGACAGGGGCAGACCCAGTACTTC. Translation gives CASSAGQGQTQYF.

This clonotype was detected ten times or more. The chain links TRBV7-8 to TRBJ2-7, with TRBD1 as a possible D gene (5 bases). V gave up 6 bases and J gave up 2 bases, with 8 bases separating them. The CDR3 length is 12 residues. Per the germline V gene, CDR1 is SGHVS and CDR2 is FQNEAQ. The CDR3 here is CASRTGPYEQYF. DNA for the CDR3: TGTGCCAGCAGAACAGGACCCTACGAGCAGTACTTC.

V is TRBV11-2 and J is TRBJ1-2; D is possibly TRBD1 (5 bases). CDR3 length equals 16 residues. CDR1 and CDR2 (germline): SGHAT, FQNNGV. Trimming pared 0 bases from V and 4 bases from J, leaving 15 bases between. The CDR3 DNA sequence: TGTGCCAGCAGCTTAGACAGCGCCCTGGGGCTCTATGGCTACACCTTC. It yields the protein CASSLDSALGLYGYTF.

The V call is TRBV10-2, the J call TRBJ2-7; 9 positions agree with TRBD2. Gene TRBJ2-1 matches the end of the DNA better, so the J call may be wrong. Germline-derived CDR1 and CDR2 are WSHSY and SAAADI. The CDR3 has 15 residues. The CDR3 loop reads CASSERGGAGNEQFF. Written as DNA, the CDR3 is TGCGCCAGCAGTGAGCGCGGGGGGGCGGGCAATGAGCAGTTCTTC.

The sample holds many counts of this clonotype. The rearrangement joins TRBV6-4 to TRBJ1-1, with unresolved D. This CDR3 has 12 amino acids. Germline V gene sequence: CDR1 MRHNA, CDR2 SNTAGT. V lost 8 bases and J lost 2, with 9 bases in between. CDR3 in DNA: TGTGCCAGCCCGTGGAGAAACACTGAAGCTTTCTTT. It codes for CASPWRNTEAFF.

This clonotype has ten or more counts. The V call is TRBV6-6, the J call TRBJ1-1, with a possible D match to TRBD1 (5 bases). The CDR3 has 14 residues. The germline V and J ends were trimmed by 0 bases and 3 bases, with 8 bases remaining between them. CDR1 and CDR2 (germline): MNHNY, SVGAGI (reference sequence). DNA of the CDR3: TGTGCCAGCAGTTACTCGGGGCAAGACACTGAAGCTTTCTTT. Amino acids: CASSYSGQDTEAFF.